The 5 T cell receptor beta chains given below trace back to one sample, sequenced in a study of T cell changes during pregnancy in multiple sclerosis. Some clones are missing from TCRdb's copy, which holds only in-frame ones; the method was immunoSEQ multiplex PCR. The sample has fewer than 55,000 clones; about 92% are singletons. The sequencing used peripheral blood, collected after pregnancy. These receptors came from a female donor with multiple sclerosis, enrolled in a pregnancy study.

This chain connects TRBV7-9 to TRBJ2-3; the D gene is possibly TRBD1 (6 bases). The CDR3 length is 15 residues. Germline CDR1 SEHNR, CDR2 FQNEAQ (reference sequence). V lost 5 bases and J 2 bases, leaving 14 bases between the germline ends. CDR3 region: CASSPGDIFTDTQYF. The CDR3 DNA follows: TGTGCCAGCAGCCCTGGGGACATATTCACAGATACGCAGTATTTT.

The V call is TRBV4-2, the J call TRBJ1-2; TRBD1 matches at 8 bases. The junction had 9 bases not matched to a gene; V was cut back by 1 base and J by 8 bases. CDR3 size: 15 residues. Germline values: CDR1 LGHNA, CDR2 YNFKEQ. The CDR3 protein is CASSQASQGAAGYTF. In DNA form, the CDR3 reads TGTGCCAGCAGCCAAGCCAGTCAGGGGGCGGCCGGCTACACCTTC.

This sequence joins TRBV18 and TRBJ1-1, with 10 bases that match TRBD1. CDR1 and CDR2 from the germline V gene are KGHSH and LQKENI. This CDR3 has 13 amino acids. Trimming took 6 bases from V and 7 from J; bases not matched to a gene: 5. The CDR3 nucleotides are TGTGCCAGCTCCCTGGGACAGGGGTATGAAGCTTTCTTT. Protein: CASSLGQGYEAFF.

The chain carries TRBV7-8 and TRBJ1-3; TRBD1 is a possible D gene (5 bases). The CDR3 contains 16 residues. CDR1 and CDR2 from the germline V gene are SGHVS and FQNEAQ. V was clipped by 5 bases and J by 0 bases, with 14 bases between them. Here the CDR3 reads CASSHKTVPSGNTIYF. The CDR3 DNA reads as TGTGCCAGCAGCCACAAGACAGTACCCTCTGGAAACACCATATATTTT.

V and J are TRBV25-1 and TRBJ2-2; tentative D call: TRBD1 (6 bases). Deletions cut 2 bases from V and 2 bases from J, with 12 bases between. This CDR3 spans 16 amino acids. The germline V gene has CDR1 MGHDK and CDR2 SYGVNS. The CDR3 loop is CASSEVRGINTGELFF. The CDR3 nucleotides read TGTGCCAGCAGTGAAGTCAGGGGAATTAACACCGGGGAGCTGTTTTTT.